This T cell receptor beta chain stems from a study of T cell responses to AZD1222 COVID-19 vaccine. Germline V gives CDR1 SGHRS, CDR2 YFSETQ. The CDR3 has 14 amino acids. The assay was immunoSEQ multiplex PCR, and TCRdb's table has in-frame clones only and misses some. The sample contains about 83,000 clones, approximately 90% of which appear only once. General study points: Regions left unmutated in variants are reportedly the target of nearly half of spike-specific TCRs. Just a handful of people given AZD1222 tested seropositive at baseline. The donors showed a predominance of white British ancestry and of females, with possible underestimation of clonal diversity.

With regard to this clone: Its antigen is unknown. At one end, the junction sequence differs from germline, possibly due to a read error.

This TCR derives from an adult in good health. The sequencing here drew on peripheral blood, taken on day 0 of MenACWY control vaccination. The rearrangement joins TRBV5-1 to TRBJ2-3, with D possibly TRBD2 on 6 matching bases. The CDR3 DNA follows: TGCACCAGCAGCTTTGCGGGACGTATAGATACGCAGTATTTT. Encoded protein: CTSSFAGRIDTQYF.